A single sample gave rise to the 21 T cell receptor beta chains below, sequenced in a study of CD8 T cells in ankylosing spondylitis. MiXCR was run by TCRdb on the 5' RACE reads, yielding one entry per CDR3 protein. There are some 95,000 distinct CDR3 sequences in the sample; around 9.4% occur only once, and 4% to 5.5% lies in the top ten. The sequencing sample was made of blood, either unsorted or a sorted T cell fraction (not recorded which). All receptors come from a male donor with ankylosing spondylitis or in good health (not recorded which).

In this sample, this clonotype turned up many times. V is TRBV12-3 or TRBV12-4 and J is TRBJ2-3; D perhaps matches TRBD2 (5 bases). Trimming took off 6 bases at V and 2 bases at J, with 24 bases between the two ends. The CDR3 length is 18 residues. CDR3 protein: CASSNFPELGSSTDTQYF. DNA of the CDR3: TGTGCCAGCAGCAATTTTCCTGAACTAGGGTCGTCCACAGATACGCAGTATTTT.

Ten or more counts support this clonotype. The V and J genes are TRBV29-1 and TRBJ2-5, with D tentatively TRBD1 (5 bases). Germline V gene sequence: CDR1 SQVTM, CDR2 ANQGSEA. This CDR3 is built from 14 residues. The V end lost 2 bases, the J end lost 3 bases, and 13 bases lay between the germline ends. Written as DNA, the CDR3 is TGCAGCGTTGAACTGACAGCCCCGAAAGAGACCCAGTACTTC. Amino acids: CSVELTAPKETQYF.

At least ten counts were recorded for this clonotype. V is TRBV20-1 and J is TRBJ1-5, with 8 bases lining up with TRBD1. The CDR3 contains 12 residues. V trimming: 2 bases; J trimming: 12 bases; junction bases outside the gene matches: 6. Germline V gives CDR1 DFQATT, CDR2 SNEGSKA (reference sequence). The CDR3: CSARSDRVVQHF. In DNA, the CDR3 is TGCAGTGCTAGATCGGACAGGGTGGTCCAGCATTTT.

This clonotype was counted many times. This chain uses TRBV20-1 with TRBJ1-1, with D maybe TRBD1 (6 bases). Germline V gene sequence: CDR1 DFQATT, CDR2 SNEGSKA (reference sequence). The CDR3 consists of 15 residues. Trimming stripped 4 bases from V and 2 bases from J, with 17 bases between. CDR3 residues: CSATGGGPGNTEAFF. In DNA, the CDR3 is TGCAGTGCTACTGGGGGGGGGCCGGGTAACACTGAAGCTTTCTTT.

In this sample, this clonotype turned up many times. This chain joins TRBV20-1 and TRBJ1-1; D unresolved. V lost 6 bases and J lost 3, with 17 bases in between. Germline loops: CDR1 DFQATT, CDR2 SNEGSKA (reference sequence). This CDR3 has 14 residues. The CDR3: CSALMGIPDTEAFF. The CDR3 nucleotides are TGCAGTGCCCTAATGGGGATTCCGGACACTGAAGCTTTCTTT.

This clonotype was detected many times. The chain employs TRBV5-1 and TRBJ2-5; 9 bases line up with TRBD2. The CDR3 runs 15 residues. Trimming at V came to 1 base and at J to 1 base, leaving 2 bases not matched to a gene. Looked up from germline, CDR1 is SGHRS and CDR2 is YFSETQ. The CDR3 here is CASSLTGLAQETQYF. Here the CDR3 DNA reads TGCGCCAGCAGCTTGACGGGACTAGCCCAAGAGACCCAGTACTTC.

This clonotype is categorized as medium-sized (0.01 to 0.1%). This CDR3 is CSVEPAYSTDTQYF. The CDR3 DNA reads as TGCAGCGTTGAACCCGCGTATAGCACAGATACGCAGTATTTT. The chain carries TRBV29-1 and TRBJ2-3; D not certain. Germline values: CDR1 SQVTM, CDR2 ANQGSEA. The CDR3 is 14 residues long. V was shortened by 2 bases and J by 0 bases, with 9 bases between the two germline ends.

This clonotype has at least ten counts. This CDR3 reads CASTNQMYNEQFF. CDR3 in DNA: TGTGCCAGCACAAACCAGATGTACAATGAGCAGTTCTTC. The chain recombines TRBV28 with TRBJ2-1; D remains unclear. The CDR3 spans 13 residues. Trimming took 7 bases from V and 4 from J, leaving 11 bases between them. Germline V gene lookup returns CDR1 MDHEN and CDR2 SYDVKM.

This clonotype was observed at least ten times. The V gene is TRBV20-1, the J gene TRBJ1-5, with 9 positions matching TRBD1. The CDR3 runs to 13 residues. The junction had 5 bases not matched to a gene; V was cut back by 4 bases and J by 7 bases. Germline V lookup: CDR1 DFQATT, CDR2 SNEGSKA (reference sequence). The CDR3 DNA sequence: TGCAGTGCTAAGGGACAGGGTGGACAGCCCCAGCATTTT. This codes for CSAKGQGGQPQHF.

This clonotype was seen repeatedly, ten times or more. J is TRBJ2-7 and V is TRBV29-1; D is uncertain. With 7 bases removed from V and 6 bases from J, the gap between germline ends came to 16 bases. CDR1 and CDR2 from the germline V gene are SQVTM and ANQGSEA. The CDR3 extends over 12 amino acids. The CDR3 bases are TGCAGCGGAGTCCATCCCTCGGGCGAGCAGTACTTC. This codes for CSGVHPSGEQYF.

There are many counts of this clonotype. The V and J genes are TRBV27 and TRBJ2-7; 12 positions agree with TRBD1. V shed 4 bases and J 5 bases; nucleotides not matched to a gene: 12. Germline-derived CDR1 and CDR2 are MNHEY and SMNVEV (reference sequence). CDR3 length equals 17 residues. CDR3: CASSSLPPGQGAHEQYF. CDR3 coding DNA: TGTGCCAGCAGTTCCCTTCCTCCGGGACAGGGGGCCCACGAGCAGTACTTC.

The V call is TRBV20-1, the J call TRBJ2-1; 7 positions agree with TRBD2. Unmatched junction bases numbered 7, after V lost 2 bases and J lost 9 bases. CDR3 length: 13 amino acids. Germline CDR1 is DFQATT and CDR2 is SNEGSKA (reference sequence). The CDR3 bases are TGCAGTGCTAGACCCTCCTGGGGGGGTGAGCAGTTCTTC. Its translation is CSARPSWGGEQFF.

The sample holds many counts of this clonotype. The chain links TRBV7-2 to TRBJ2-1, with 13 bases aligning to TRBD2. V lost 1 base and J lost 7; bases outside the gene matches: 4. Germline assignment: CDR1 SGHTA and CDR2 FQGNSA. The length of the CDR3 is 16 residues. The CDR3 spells CASSLGGLAGTNEQFF. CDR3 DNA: TGTGCCAGCAGCTTAGGGGGACTAGCGGGGACTAATGAGCAGTTCTTC.

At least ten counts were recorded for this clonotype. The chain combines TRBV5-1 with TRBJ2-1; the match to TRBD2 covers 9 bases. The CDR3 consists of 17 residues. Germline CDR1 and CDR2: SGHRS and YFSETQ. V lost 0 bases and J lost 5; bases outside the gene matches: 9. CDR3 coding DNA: TGCGCCAGCAGCTTGGCCGGTAGCGGGGGATCAAACAATGAGCAGTTCTTC. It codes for CASSLAGSGGSNNEQFF.

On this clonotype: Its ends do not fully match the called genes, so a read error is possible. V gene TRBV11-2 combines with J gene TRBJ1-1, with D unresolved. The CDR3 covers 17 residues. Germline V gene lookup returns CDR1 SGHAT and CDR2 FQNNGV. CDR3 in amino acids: CTSSLNRGPDLNTEAFF. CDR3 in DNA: TGTACCAGCAGCTTAAACAGAGGTCCGGACCTGAACACTGAAGCTTTCTTT.

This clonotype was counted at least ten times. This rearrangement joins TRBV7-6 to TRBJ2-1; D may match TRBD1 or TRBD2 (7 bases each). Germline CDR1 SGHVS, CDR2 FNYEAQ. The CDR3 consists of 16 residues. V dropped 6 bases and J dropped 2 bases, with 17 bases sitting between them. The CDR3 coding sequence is TGTGCCAGCAGTTCTGGGGGGGGACAGACCTACAATGAGCAGTTCTTC. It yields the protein CASSSGGGQTYNEQFF.

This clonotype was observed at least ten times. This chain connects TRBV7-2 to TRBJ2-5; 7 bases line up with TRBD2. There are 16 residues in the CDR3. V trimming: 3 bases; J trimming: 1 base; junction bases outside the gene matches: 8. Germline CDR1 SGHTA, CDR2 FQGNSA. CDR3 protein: CASSFQWGGIQETQYF. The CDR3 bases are TGTGCCAGCAGCTTCCAGTGGGGGGGAATCCAAGAGACCCAGTACTTC.

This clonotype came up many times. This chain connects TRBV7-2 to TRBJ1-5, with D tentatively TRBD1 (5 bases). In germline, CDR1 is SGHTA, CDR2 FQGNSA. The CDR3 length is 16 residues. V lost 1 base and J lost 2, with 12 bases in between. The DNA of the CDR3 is TGTGCCAGCAGCTTAGTCCAGGGTGGTGGCAATCAGCCCCAGCATTTT. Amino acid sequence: CASSLVQGGGNQPQHF.

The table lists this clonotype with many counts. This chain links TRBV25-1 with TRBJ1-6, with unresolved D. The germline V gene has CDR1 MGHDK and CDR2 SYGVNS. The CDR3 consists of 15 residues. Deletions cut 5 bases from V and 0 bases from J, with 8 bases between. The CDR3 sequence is CASSKGSSYNSPLHF. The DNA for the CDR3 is TGTGCCAGCAGTAAAGGGAGCTCCTATAATTCACCCCTCCACTTT.

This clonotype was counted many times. The CDR3: CASRHLPLAGGRVNEQFF. CDR3 nucleotides: TGTGCCAGCAGACACCTACCCTTAGCGGGGGGGCGTGTCAATGAGCAGTTCTTC. V gene TRBV6-1 combines with J gene TRBJ2-1, with 11 nucleotides matching TRBD2. The germline gives CDR1 MNHNS, CDR2 SASEGT. The CDR3 contains 18 residues. V lost 6 bases and J lost 6; bases outside the gene matches: 16.

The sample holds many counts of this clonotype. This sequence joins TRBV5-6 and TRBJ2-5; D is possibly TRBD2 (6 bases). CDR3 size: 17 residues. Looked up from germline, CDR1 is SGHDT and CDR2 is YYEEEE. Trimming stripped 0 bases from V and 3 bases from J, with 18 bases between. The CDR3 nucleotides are TGTGCCAGCAGCTTGGGGCTCGGGGGACCCACCAAAGAGACCCAGTACTTC. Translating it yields CASSLGLGGPTKETQYF.